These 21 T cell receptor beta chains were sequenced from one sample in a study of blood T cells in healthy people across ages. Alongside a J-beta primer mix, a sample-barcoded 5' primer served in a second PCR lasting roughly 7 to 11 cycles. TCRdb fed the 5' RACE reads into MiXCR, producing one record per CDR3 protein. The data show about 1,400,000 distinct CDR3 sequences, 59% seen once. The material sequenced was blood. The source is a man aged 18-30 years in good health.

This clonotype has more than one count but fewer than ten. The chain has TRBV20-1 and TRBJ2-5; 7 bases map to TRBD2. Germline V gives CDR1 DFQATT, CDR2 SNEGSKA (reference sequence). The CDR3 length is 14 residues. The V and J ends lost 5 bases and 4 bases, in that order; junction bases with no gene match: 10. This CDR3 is CSAGAGLVLETQYF. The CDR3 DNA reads TGCAGTGCTGGAGCGGGGCTCGTCCTAGAGACCCAGTACTTC.

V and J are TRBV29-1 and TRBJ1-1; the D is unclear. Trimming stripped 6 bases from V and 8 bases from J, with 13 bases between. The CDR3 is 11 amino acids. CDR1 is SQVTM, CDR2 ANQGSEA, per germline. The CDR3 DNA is TGCAGCGTGATCGACGGATTGGAAGCTTTCTTT. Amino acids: CSVIDGLEAFF.

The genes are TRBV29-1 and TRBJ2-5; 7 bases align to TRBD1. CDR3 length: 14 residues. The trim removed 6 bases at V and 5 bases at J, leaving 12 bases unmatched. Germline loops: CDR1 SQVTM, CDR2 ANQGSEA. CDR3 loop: CSVPSGQQWETQYF. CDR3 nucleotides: TGCAGCGTGCCGTCGGGACAGCAATGGGAGACCCAGTACTTC.

The CDR3 DNA sequence: TGCGCCAGTTCAGACAGGAGATCCTCCTACGAGCAGTACTTC. Translation gives CASSDRRSSYEQYF. V is TRBV5-1 and J is TRBJ2-7; maybe TRBD1 (6 bases). The ends were cut back, 8 bases at V and 0 bases at J, with 15 bases in the middle. Per germline, CDR1 SGHRS and CDR2 YFSETQ. CDR3 length: 14 amino acids.

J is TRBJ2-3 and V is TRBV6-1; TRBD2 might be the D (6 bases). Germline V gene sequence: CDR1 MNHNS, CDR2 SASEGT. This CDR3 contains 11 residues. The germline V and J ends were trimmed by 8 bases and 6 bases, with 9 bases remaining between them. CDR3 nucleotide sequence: TGTGCCAGCCTAGGGAGGGATACGCAGTATTTT. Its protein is CASLGRDTQYF.

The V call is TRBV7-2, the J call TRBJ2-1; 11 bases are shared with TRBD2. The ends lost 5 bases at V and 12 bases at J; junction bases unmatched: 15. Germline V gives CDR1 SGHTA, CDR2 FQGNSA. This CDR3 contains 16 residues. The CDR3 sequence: CASSLEVAGGPRAQFF. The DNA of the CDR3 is TGTGCCAGCAGCCTGGAAGTAGCGGGAGGGCCCCGGGCGCAGTTCTTC.

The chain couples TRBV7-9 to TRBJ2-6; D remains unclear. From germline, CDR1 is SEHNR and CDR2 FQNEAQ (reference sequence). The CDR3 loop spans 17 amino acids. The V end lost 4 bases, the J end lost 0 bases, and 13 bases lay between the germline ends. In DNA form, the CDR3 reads TGTGCCAGCAGCTCAGCAGGTGAACTCTCTGGGGCCAACGTCCTGACTTTC. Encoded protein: CASSSAGELSGANVLTF.

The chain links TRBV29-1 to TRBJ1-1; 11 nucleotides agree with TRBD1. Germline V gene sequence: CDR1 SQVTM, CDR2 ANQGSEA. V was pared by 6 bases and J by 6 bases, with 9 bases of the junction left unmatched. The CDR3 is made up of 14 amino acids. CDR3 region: CSVGTGGFFSEAFF. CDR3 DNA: TGCAGCGTGGGGACAGGGGGATTTTTCTCTGAAGCTTTCTTT.

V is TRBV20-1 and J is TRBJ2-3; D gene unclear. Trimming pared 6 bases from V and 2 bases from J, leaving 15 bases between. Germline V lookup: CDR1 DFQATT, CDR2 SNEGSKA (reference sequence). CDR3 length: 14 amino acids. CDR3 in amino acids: CSATNGDVTDTQYF. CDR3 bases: TGCAGTGCAACCAACGGTGATGTCACAGATACGCAGTATTTT.

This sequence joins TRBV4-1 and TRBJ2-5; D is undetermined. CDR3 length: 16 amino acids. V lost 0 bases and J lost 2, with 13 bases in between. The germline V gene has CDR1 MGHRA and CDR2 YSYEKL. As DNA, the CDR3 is TGCGCCAGCAGCCAAGAATCTCAAGGGTTGCAAGAGACCCAGTACTTC. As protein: CASSQESQGLQETQYF.

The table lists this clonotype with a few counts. Written as DNA, the CDR3 is TGTGCCAGCAGCCACACCCTAGAACAGGCCGCGCAGTATTTT. It encodes CASSHTLEQAAQYF. The gene calls are TRBV3-1 and TRBJ2-3, with D perhaps matching TRBD1 (5 bases). V lost 3 bases to trimming and J lost 10 bases, with 17 bases between them. The germline V gene encodes CDR1 LGHDT and CDR2 YNNKEL (reference sequence). The CDR3 runs 14 residues.

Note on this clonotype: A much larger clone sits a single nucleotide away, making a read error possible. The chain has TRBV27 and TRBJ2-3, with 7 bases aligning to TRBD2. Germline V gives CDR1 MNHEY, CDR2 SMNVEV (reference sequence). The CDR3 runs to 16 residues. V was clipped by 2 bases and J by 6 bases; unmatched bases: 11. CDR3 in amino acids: CASSLGSSGRRDTQYF. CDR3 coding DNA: TGTGCCAGCAGTTTAGGGTCTAGCGGCCGACGGGATACGCAGTATTTT.

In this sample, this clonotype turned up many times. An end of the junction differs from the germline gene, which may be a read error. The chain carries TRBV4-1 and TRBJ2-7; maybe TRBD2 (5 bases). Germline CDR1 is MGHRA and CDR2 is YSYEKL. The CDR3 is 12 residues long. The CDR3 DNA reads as TGTGCCAGCAGCCAGAGCGGCTACGAGCAGTACTTC. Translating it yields CASSQSGYEQYF.

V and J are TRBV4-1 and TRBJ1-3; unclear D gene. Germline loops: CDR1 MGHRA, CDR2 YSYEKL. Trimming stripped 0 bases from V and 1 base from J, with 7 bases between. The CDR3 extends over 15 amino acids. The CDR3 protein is CASSQEIVSGNTIYF. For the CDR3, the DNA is TGCGCCAGCAGCCAAGAAATCGTTTCTGGAAACACCATATATTTT.

The CDR3 nucleotides read TGTGCCACCAGCAGAGGACTAGCGAACAATGAGCAGTTCTTC. It codes for CATSRGLANNEQFF. This chain uses TRBV15 with TRBJ2-1, with 8 bases identical to TRBD2. V was pared by 1 base and J by 5 bases, with 1 base of the junction left unmatched. Looked up from germline, CDR1 is LNHNV and CDR2 is YYDKDF (reference sequence). CDR3 length: 14 amino acids.

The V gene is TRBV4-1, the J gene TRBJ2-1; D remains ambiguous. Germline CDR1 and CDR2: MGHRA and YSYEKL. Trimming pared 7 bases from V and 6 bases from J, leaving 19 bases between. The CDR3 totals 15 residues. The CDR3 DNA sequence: TGCGCCAGCACCCTTCACTCCGTAGCTGGCAATGAGCAGTTCTTC. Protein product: CASTLHSVAGNEQFF.

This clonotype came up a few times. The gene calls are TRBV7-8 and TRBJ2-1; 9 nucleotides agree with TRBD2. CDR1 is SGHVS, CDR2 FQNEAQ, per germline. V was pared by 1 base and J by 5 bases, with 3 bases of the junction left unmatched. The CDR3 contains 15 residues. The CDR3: CASSLEAGGHNEQFF. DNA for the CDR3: TGTGCCAGCAGCTTAGAAGCGGGGGGTCACAATGAGCAGTTCTTC.

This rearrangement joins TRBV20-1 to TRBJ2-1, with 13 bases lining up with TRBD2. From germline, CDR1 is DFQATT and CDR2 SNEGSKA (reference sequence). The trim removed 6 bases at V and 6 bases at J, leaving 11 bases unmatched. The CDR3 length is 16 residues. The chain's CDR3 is CSALGLAGDISNEQFF. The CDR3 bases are TGCAGTGCCCTTGGACTAGCGGGAGATATCAGCAATGAGCAGTTCTTC.

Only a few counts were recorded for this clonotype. The CDR3 region has the DNA TGTGCCATCAGTGAAGGCAATCAGCCCCAGCATTTT. It specifies CAISEGNQPQHF. The J gene is TRBJ1-5, the V gene TRBV10-3; D gene unclear. Germline lookup yields CDR1 ENHRY and CDR2 SYGVKD. V was pared by 3 bases and J by 2 bases, with 2 bases between. The CDR3 loop spans 12 amino acids.

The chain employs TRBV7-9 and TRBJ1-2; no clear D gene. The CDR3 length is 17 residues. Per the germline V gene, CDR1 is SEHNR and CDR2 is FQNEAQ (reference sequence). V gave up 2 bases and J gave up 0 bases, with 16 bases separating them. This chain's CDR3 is CASSLSNIPPTNYGYTF. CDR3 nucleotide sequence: TGTGCCAGCAGCTTAAGTAACATTCCACCAACTAACTATGGCTACACCTTC.

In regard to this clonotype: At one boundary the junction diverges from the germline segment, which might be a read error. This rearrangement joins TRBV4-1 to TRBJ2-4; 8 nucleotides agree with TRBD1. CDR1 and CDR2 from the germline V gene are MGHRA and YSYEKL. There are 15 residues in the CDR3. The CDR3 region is CASRQEDRASYVQYF. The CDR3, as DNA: TGCGCCAGCAGACAAGAGGACAGGGCGTCCTACGTGCAGTACTTC.